The following is a TCR beta chain sequence with its context. This sample was taken from a study of blood T cell repertoires in COVID-19. For the study at large: The study drew acute and convalescent COVID-19 samples from the United States, Italy and Spain. PBMCs, B-cell-depleted T cells, or T cells provided the cDNA or gDNA that made up the material.

V gave up 3 bases and J gave up 2 bases; unmatched junction bases: 4. CDR1 KGHDR and CDR2 SFDVKD come from the germline V gene. The CDR3 is 15 amino acids. As processed by the authors: Counts of nucleated cells, estimated from reference gene primer amplification, were obtained. Sequencing used immunoSEQ multiplex PCR; TCRdb keeps in-frame clones, though not all of them. V and J calls plus clone size are reproduced from that table; the DNA served to infer D and trimming. The sample holds about 270,000 clones, approximately 87% seen once. The TCR comes from a woman in her 30s with COVID-19, enrolled during active disease. Sequencing input: peripheral blood. The chain employs TRBV24-1 and TRBJ2-3; 7 nucleotides line up with TRBD1. The CDR3 here is CATSDPGQVTDTQYF. The CDR3 nucleotides read TGTGCCACCAGTGATCCCGGACAGGTCACAGATACGCAGTATTTT.